A single sample gave rise to the 22 T cell receptor beta chains below, sequenced in a study of T-cell memory formation after mild COVID-19. TCRdb re-called the 5' RACE reads with MiXCR, one entry per CDR3 protein. The sample gives around 510,000 distinct CDR3 sequences, about a fifth of which show up once; 7% to 9% is in the top ten. Sample: PBMCs or a T cell subset sorted from them (not recorded which). These receptors all come from an adult woman who had mild COVID-19 (a few samples of this study predate the infection). Cell type and time point are not known.

V is TRBV20-1 and J is TRBJ2-7, with 8 nucleotides matching TRBD2. V lost 6 bases, J lost 7 bases, and 11 bases stayed unmatched. CDR3 length: 13 residues. CDR1 is DFQATT, CDR2 SNEGSKA, per germline (reference sequence). This chain's CDR3 is CSAKVAGLGEQYF. The CDR3 DNA sequence: TGCAGTGCCAAAGTAGCGGGGCTGGGAGAGCAGTACTTC.

This chain links TRBV6-5 with TRBJ2-5; 9 bases agree with TRBD1. This CDR3 region has 14 residues. With 2 bases clipped from V and 7 bases from J, the junction kept 5 bases outside the gene matches. Germline assignment: CDR1 MNHEY and CDR2 SVGAGI. Here the CDR3 reads CASSYGDREGTQYF. CDR3 bases: TGTGCCAGCAGTTACGGGGACAGGGAAGGGACCCAGTACTTC.

This clonotype was detected a few times. This chain links TRBV27 with TRBJ1-4; D possibly corresponds to TRBD1 (5 bases). Per the germline V gene, CDR1 is MNHEY and CDR2 is SMNVEV (reference sequence). The CDR3 runs 14 residues. Trimming removed 4 bases at V and 4 bases at J, with 10 bases between. In nucleotides, the CDR3 is TGTGCCAGCAGTTCGAGACAGAGTAATGAAAAACTGTTTTTT. It codes for CASSSRQSNEKLFF.

The chain joins TRBV25-1 to TRBJ1-4, with D possibly matching TRBD1 (5 bases). The CDR3 spans 13 residues. V was shortened by 6 bases and J by 4 bases, with 9 bases between the two germline ends. From germline, CDR1 is MGHDK and CDR2 SYGVNS. The CDR3 DNA follows: TGTGCCAGCAGAGACAGTGTTAATGAAAAACTGTTTTTT. Encoded protein: CASRDSVNEKLFF.

The chain carries TRBV3-1 and TRBJ2-2, with a possible D match to TRBD2 (5 bases). CDR3 size: 15 residues. Germline CDR1 is LGHDT and CDR2 is YNNKEL (reference sequence). V lost 6 bases and J 6 bases, leaving 17 bases between the germline ends. CDR3 in DNA: TGTGCCAGCAGTCTTGCTAACGGGGTTTCCGGGGAGCTGTTTTTT. Its protein is CASSLANGVSGELFF.

Many counts were recorded for this clonotype. The rearrangement uses TRBV5-1 and TRBJ1-3; a possible D gene is TRBD1 (5 bases). The CDR3 spans 15 residues. V dropped 2 bases and J dropped 9 bases, with 18 bases sitting between them. Germline V lookup: CDR1 SGHRS, CDR2 YFSETQ. The CDR3 sequence: CASSLTNYDGATIYF. For the CDR3, the DNA is TGCGCCAGCAGCTTAACAAATTACGATGGGGCCACCATATATTTT.

The chain combines TRBV11-2 with TRBJ2-5; the D is unclear. Trimming pared 3 bases from V and 3 bases from J, leaving 5 bases between. The CDR3 has 12 amino acids. Germline V gene lookup returns CDR1 SGHAT and CDR2 FQNNGV. The CDR3 is CASSFLEETQYF. In DNA, the CDR3 is TGTGCCAGCAGCTTTCTCGAAGAGACCCAGTACTTC.

The chain recombines TRBV7-9 with TRBJ1-2; 7 bases match TRBD1. The CDR3 is 14 amino acids. The V gene end was trimmed by 5 bases and the J gene end by 4 bases; junction bases not matched to a gene: 7. Germline V CDR1 and CDR2: SEHNR, FQNEAQ (reference sequence). The CDR3 nucleotides read TGTGCCAGCAGCGTCCTCCGACAGGGCTATGGCTACACCTTC. Amino acids: CASSVLRQGYGYTF.

The rearrangement links TRBV12-3 or TRBV12-4 to TRBJ1-5, with D perhaps matching TRBD1 (6 bases). Trimming removed 5 bases from V and 6 bases from J, with 26 bases in between. The CDR3 consists of 18 residues. The CDR3 spells CASSLFRGGRGGRQPQHF. The CDR3 bases are TGTGCCAGCAGTCTCTTTAGGGGGGGCAGGGGCGGGCGTCAGCCCCAGCATTTT.

The gene calls are TRBV6-5 and TRBJ1-6; maybe TRBD1 (5 bases). The CDR3 is 17 amino acids. Germline CDR1 MNHEY, CDR2 SVGAGI. Trimming stripped 5 bases from V and 7 bases from J, with 21 bases between. The CDR3 is CASSPFRGSLSNSPLHF. The DNA of the CDR3 is TGTGCCAGCAGTCCCTTCCGGGGCTCCCTCTCCAATTCACCCCTCCACTTT.

This chain joins TRBV12-3 or TRBV12-4 and TRBJ1-2, with 7 bases aligning to TRBD1. Losses at the gene ends were 5 bases for V and 6 bases for J; bases not matched to a gene: 15. CDR3 length equals 16 residues. CDR3 amino acids: CASSPRNRDSAHGYTF. The DNA for the CDR3 is TGTGCCAGCAGTCCGCGAAACCGGGACAGCGCTCATGGCTACACCTTC.

This clonotype was observed a handful of times. The gene calls are TRBV7-2 and TRBJ2-7; tentatively, D is TRBD2 (7 bases). Trimming took off 2 bases at V and 6 bases at J, with 14 bases between the two ends. In germline, CDR1 is SGHTA, CDR2 FQGNSA. The CDR3 sequence is 14 residues long. CDR3 loop: CASSLSGTSGEQYF. The CDR3 DNA follows: TGTGCCAGCAGCTTAAGCGGGACAAGCGGCGAGCAGTACTTC.

The J gene is TRBJ2-3, the V gene TRBV5-1; TRBD2 matches at 10 bases. Germline values: CDR1 SGHRS, CDR2 YFSETQ. The CDR3 consists of 18 residues. Trimming at V came to 0 bases and at J to 0 bases, leaving 7 bases not matched to a gene. The CDR3 region is CASSLEAGGLTSTDTQYF. As DNA, the CDR3 is TGCGCCAGCAGCTTGGAAGCGGGGGGGTTAACTAGCACAGATACGCAGTATTTT.

The sample holds a few counts of this clonotype. The V and J genes are TRBV5-5 and TRBJ2-7; D is unclear. Germline V lookup: CDR1 SGHKS, CDR2 YYEKEE (reference sequence). The CDR3 consists of 15 residues. V dropped 4 bases and J dropped 2 bases, with 16 bases sitting between them. In DNA form, the CDR3 reads TGTGCCAGCAGCGTCCCTGGGCAGGCGACCTACGAGCAGTACTTC. Residues: CASSVPGQATYEQYF.

The chain uses TRBV5-1 and TRBJ1-2; no clear D. CDR1 and CDR2 (germline): SGHRS, YFSETQ. The CDR3 runs 13 residues. V lost 6 bases and J lost 2, with 11 bases in between. The CDR3 bases are TGCGCCAGCACTAATGACGGAAACTATGGCTACACCTTC. Residues: CASTNDGNYGYTF.

This clonotype was recorded a few times. V and J are TRBV20-1 and TRBJ1-2; 8 bases are a match to TRBD1. The CDR3 contains 13 residues. Per germline, CDR1 DFQATT and CDR2 SNEGSKA (reference sequence). J gave up 8 bases and V 5 bases, and 10 bases lay outside the gene matches. The CDR3 DNA sequence: TGCAGTGCTTGGACAGGGAGGAACGAGGGCTACACCTTC. Its translation is CSAWTGRNEGYTF.

This clonotype has a handful of counts. The V gene is TRBV30, the J gene TRBJ1-2; 12 bases map to TRBD1. J lost 7 bases, V lost 5 bases, and 2 bases had no gene match. CDR1 is GTSNPN and CDR2 is SVGIG in the germline V gene (reference sequence). This CDR3 comprises 12 residues. The CDR3 DNA is TGTGCCTGGGGGACAGGGGGCTTTGGCTACACCTTC. This translates into CAWGTGGFGYTF.

The CDR3 protein is CASSSGTVSREWADTQYF. In DNA form, the CDR3 reads TGTGCCAGCAGTTCCGGGACCGTCTCACGGGAGTGGGCAGATACGCAGTATTTT. The V call is TRBV27, the J call TRBJ2-3, with D maybe TRBD2 (6 bases). V was cut by 4 bases and J by 4 bases, with 24 bases left in between. The CDR3 is 18 residues long. The germline gives CDR1 MNHEY, CDR2 SMNVEV (reference sequence).

There are a few counts of this clonotype. The rearrangement joins TRBV11-2 to TRBJ2-7, with D unresolved. Germline CDR1 is SGHAT and CDR2 is FQNNGV. V lost 1 base to trimming and J lost 3 bases, with 10 bases between them. This CDR3 comprises 14 residues. The CDR3: CASSLGASGYEQYF. For the CDR3, the DNA is TGTGCCAGCAGCTTAGGAGCGTCAGGCTACGAGCAGTACTTC.

The chain joins TRBV25-1 to TRBJ2-3; D remains ambiguous. This CDR3 has 15 residues. Deletions cut 4 bases from V and 2 bases from J, with 13 bases between. CDR1 and CDR2 from the germline V gene are MGHDK and SYGVNS. The CDR3 is CASSGSWGYTDTQYF. The CDR3, as DNA: TGTGCCAGCAGTGGCTCGTGGGGATACACAGATACGCAGTATTTT.

The rearrangement uses TRBV12-3 or TRBV12-4 and TRBJ2-7, with 13 nucleotides matching TRBD2. Trimming at V came to 3 bases and at J to 1 base, leaving 6 bases not matched to a gene. The CDR3 consists of 17 residues. The CDR3 loop reads CASSFGLAGVFSYEQYF. In DNA form, the CDR3 reads TGTGCCAGCAGTTTTGGACTAGCGGGAGTGTTTTCCTACGAGCAGTACTTC.

V gene TRBV4-1 combines with J gene TRBJ2-7, with D possibly matching TRBD1 (6 bases). This CDR3 has 14 residues. Germline V gene sequence: CDR1 MGHRA, CDR2 YSYEKL. V gave up 2 bases and J gave up 5 bases, with 13 bases separating them. CDR3 sequence reads: CASSQTGTLHEQYF. The CDR3 DNA follows: TGCGCCAGCAGCCAAACCGGGACACTTCACGAGCAGTACTTC.